The 32 T cell receptor beta chains reported below all come from one sample, sequenced in a study of blood T cell repertoires in COVID-19. Profiled with immunoSEQ multiplex PCR; TCRdb holds only in-frame clones, not every one. The sample lists over 200,000 clones, 70% to 90% occurring once. Sequencing was performed on peripheral blood. All receptors derive from a woman aged 40 to 55 who had recovered from COVID-19.

The genes are TRBV7-8 and TRBJ2-3, with a weak D call TRBD2 (6 bases). Germline values: CDR1 SGHVS, CDR2 FQNEAQ. The CDR3 runs 14 residues. The ends were cut back, 5 bases at V and 5 bases at J, with 14 bases in the middle. CDR3 sequence (DNA): TGTGCCAGCAGCCCGGAGAGGACTATAGATACGCAGTATTTT. The encoded protein is CASSPERTIDTQYF.

This chain joins TRBV6-5 and TRBJ2-7; 8 positions match TRBD2. The CDR3 totals 13 residues. V lost 8 bases to trimming and J lost 6 bases; unmatched junction nucleotides: 9. Per germline, CDR1 MNHEY and CDR2 SVGAGI. CDR3: CASRAGGGGEQYF. DNA of the CDR3: TGTGCCAGCCGGGCCGGGGGGGGAGGCGAGCAGTACTTC.

This clone turned up a few times. V gene TRBV11-3 combines with J gene TRBJ1-1, with no clear D. CDR1 and CDR2 from the germline V gene are SGHNT and YENEEA. V was trimmed by 5 bases and J by 11 bases, leaving 18 bases between them. The CDR3 extends over 13 amino acids. This CDR3 is CASSPKRTGLAFF. As DNA, the CDR3 is TGTGCCAGCAGCCCCAAAAGGACGGGGTTGGCTTTCTTT.

The V gene is TRBV6-6, the J gene TRBJ2-7; 9 bases line up with TRBD2. Germline CDR1 is MNHNY and CDR2 is SVGAGI (reference sequence). This CDR3 is built from 15 residues. The V gene end was trimmed by 4 bases and the J gene end by 5 bases; junction bases not matched to a gene: 9. The CDR3: CASSWGAGGPNEQYF. The CDR3 bases are TGTGCCAGCAGTTGGGGTGCGGGAGGGCCCAACGAGCAGTACTTC.

This chain links TRBV5-1 with TRBJ2-5, with D possibly TRBD2 on 5 matching bases. V was trimmed by 5 bases and J by 5 bases, leaving 16 bases between them. The germline V gene has CDR1 SGHRS and CDR2 YFSETQ. CDR3 size: 14 residues. The CDR3, as DNA: TGCGCCAGCAGGAGGGCTAGCTTGCGGGAGACCCAGTACTTC. Amino acids: CASRRASLRETQYF.

V and J are TRBV3-1 (or the pseudogene TRBV3-2) and TRBJ1-3, with 7 bases fitting TRBD1. With 4 bases clipped from V and 2 bases from J, the junction kept 2 bases outside the gene matches. This CDR3 has 14 amino acids. Germline V gives CDR1 LGHDT, CDR2 YNNKEL (reference sequence). The CDR3 bases are TGTGCCAGCAGCCCCCAGGGGGCTGGAAACACCATATATTTT. It specifies CASSPQGAGNTIYF.

This chain connects TRBV4-2 to TRBJ2-3; a weak D match, TRBD2 (5 bases). The CDR3 is 17 amino acids. Trimming removed 1 base at V and 5 bases at J, with 19 bases between. CDR1 is LGHNA, CDR2 YNFKEQ, per germline. The CDR3 bases are TGTGCCAGCAGCCAAGTATCGTGGAGCCCCGCGGGAGATACGCAGTATTTT. Translation: CASSQVSWSPAGDTQYF.

The chain combines TRBV12-5 with TRBJ2-7; TRBD1 might be the D (6 bases). The CDR3 length is 14 residues. V dropped 5 bases and J dropped 7 bases, with 18 bases sitting between them. Per the germline V gene, CDR1 is LGHNT and CDR2 is FRNRAP. The CDR3 spells CASGPRGPPKEQYV. Here the CDR3 DNA reads TGTGCTAGTGGTCCCAGGGGCCCCCCTAAGGAGCAGTACGTC.

In DNA form, the CDR3 reads TGTGCCATCAGTGATAGGCGGGTGAACACTGAAGCTTTCTTT. Translation: CAISDRRVNTEAFF. This chain connects TRBV10-3 to TRBJ1-1; D is uncertain. CDR1 ENHRY and CDR2 SYGVKD come from the germline V gene. CDR3 length: 14 residues. V lost 3 bases and J 0 bases, leaving 8 bases between the germline ends.

This clone was detected once. This rearrangement joins TRBV30 to TRBJ2-7, with D maybe TRBD2 (6 bases). Per germline, CDR1 GTSNPN and CDR2 SVGIG (reference sequence). This CDR3 spans 13 amino acids. V was shortened by 0 bases and J by 3 bases, with 9 bases between the two germline ends. The CDR3 coding sequence is TGTGCCTGGAGTGTGGGGCGGGGCTACGAGCAGTACTTC. This gives the protein CAWSVGRGYEQYF.

V and J are TRBV29-1 and TRBJ1-2; possibly TRBD1 for D (6 bases). Germline V gene sequence: CDR1 SQVTM, CDR2 ANQGSEA. The V and J ends lost 6 bases and 7 bases respectively, with 18 bases between them. The CDR3 is 13 residues long. CDR3 nucleotides: TGCAGCGTCGGGTCTCTGCGGGGGGCTGGCTACACCTTC. Amino acids: CSVGSLRGAGYTF.

The chain uses TRBV3-1 (or the pseudogene TRBV3-2) and TRBJ1-2; a weak D match, TRBD1 (5 bases). This CDR3 spans 15 amino acids. Between the trimmed V and J ends, which lost 2 bases and 4 bases, there was a span of 14 bases. In germline, CDR1 is LGHDT, CDR2 YNNKEL (reference sequence). DNA of the CDR3: TGTGCCAGCAGCCAACCCGGGACTCAACCCTATGGCTACACCTTC. It specifies CASSQPGTQPYGYTF.

The chain couples TRBV30 to TRBJ1-1; D unresolved. CDR1 is GTSNPN and CDR2 is SVGIG in the germline V gene (reference sequence). The CDR3 extends over 10 amino acids. Between the trimmed V and J ends, which lost 3 bases and 7 bases, there was a span of 6 bases. The chain's CDR3 is CAWRQVEAFF. CDR3 in DNA: TGTGCCTGGAGGCAGGTTGAAGCTTTCTTT.

In nucleotides, the CDR3 is TGTGCCAGCAGCCACCCTTTCGCGGGAGGGGACTACCAAGAGACCCAGTACTTC. Protein sequence: CASSHPFAGGDYQETQYF. The J gene is TRBJ2-5, the V gene TRBV4-2; 9 bases are shared with TRBD2. Trimming at V came to 3 bases and at J to 0 bases, leaving 11 bases not matched to a gene. The CDR3 has 18 residues. CDR1 and CDR2 from the germline V gene are LGHNA and YNFKEQ.

J is TRBJ2-3 and V is TRBV11-3, with 8 nucleotides matching TRBD1. There are 15 residues in the CDR3. V shed 0 bases, J shed 5 bases, and the junction held 4 bases outside the gene matches. CDR1 and CDR2 from the germline V gene are SGHNT and YENEEA. CDR3 amino acids: CASSLEGQAQDTQYF. Written as DNA, the CDR3 is TGTGCCAGCAGCTTAGAGGGACAGGCCCAAGATACGCAGTATTTT.

The chain has TRBV5-4 and TRBJ2-5; D is perhaps TRBD1 (5 bases). The CDR3 runs to 15 residues. V lost 0 bases and J lost 0, with 9 bases in between. CDR1 and CDR2 from the germline V gene are SGHNT and YYREEE (reference sequence). The CDR3 DNA follows: TGTGCCAGCAGCTTGGGTCTGGACAACCAAGAGACCCAGTACTTC. This translates into CASSLGLDNQETQYF.

This rearrangement joins TRBV28 to TRBJ1-1; D unclear. Germline CDR1 MDHEN, CDR2 SYDVKM. This CDR3 has 15 residues. The germline V and J ends were trimmed by 8 bases and 0 bases, with 16 bases remaining between them. Here the CDR3 reads CASAPPVSMNTEAFF. In nucleotides, the CDR3 is TGTGCCAGCGCCCCCCCCGTCTCTATGAACACTGAAGCTTTCTTT.

This clone was counted once. This chain links TRBV18 with TRBJ1-1; 7 bases agree with TRBD1. CDR1 is KGHSH and CDR2 is LQKENI in the germline V gene. V shed 6 bases and J 5 bases; nucleotides not matched to a gene: 9. This CDR3 has 14 residues. CDR3 region: CASSGDSGGTEAFF. CDR3 sequence (DNA): TGTGCCAGCTCGGGGGACAGCGGAGGGACTGAAGCTTTCTTT.

The chain couples TRBV24-1 to TRBJ1-5, with a tentative D call TRBD1 (5 bases). The CDR3 is 17 amino acids. Germline CDR1 reads KGHDR; CDR2 reads SFDVKD. Trimming removed 0 bases from V and 8 bases from J, with 19 bases in between. In DNA form, the CDR3 reads TGTGCCACCAGTGATTTGCAATTGGGGCGCCCTGGGAAGCCCCAGCATTTT. Its protein product is CATSDLQLGRPGKPQHF.

V and J are TRBV5-1 and TRBJ2-7; 9 bases match TRBD2. Germline CDR1 reads SGHRS; CDR2 reads YFSETQ. The CDR3 runs to 15 residues. The V and J ends lost 0 bases and 3 bases, in that order; junction bases with no gene match: 4. CDR3: CASSLGAGGYYEQYF. The CDR3 region has the DNA TGCGCCAGCAGCTTGGGCGCGGGAGGGTACTACGAGCAGTACTTC.

The V call is TRBV29-1, the J call TRBJ2-7, with 13 bases matching TRBD2. Per germline, CDR1 SQVTM and CDR2 ANQGSEA. CDR3 length: 14 residues. Trimming cost V 6 bases and J 4 bases; bases outside gene matches: 6. The CDR3 region has the DNA TGCAGCGTCGCCGGGACTAGCGGGACTTACGAGCAGTACTTC. It encodes CSVAGTSGTYEQYF.

V and J are TRBV25-1 and TRBJ2-7; D ambiguous. From germline, CDR1 is MGHDK and CDR2 SYGVNS. With 5 bases removed from V and 0 bases from J, the gap between germline ends came to 8 bases. This CDR3 is built from 13 residues. The CDR3 is CASSYRSSYEQYF. DNA of the CDR3: TGTGCCAGCAGTTATCGGAGCTCCTACGAGCAGTACTTC.

This clone has a handful of counts. J is TRBJ1-5 and V is TRBV7-2; tentative D call: TRBD1 (5 bases). Germline V gene data show CDR1 as SGHTA and CDR2 as FQGNSA. V lost 1 base and J lost 2, with 9 bases in between. The CDR3 is 15 residues long. The CDR3 spells CASSLVWGGNQPQHF. CDR3 DNA: TGTGCCAGCAGCTTAGTCTGGGGGGGCAATCAGCCCCAGCATTTT.

As for this clone: This sample includes further DNA sequences coding for the same CDR3. This chain links TRBV5-1 with TRBJ2-5; the D gene is possibly TRBD2 (6 bases). Germline CDR1 reads SGHRS; CDR2 reads YFSETQ. The CDR3 runs 13 residues. Trimming removed 0 bases at V and 4 bases at J, with 7 bases between. The CDR3 spells CASSLVGGETQYF. The DNA of the CDR3 is TGCGCCAGCAGCTTGGTGGGGGGAGAGACCCAGTACTTC. Complete variable domain (other parts from reference TRBV5-1 and TRBJ2-5): KAGVTQTPRYLIKTRGQQVTLSCSPISGHRSVSWYQQTPGQGLQFLFEYFSETQRNKGNFPGRFSGRQFSNSRSEMNVSTLELGDSALYLCASSLVGGETQYFGPGTRLLVL.

The chain couples TRBV10-3 to TRBJ2-1, with D perhaps TRBD2 (5 bases). The ends were cut back, 8 bases at V and 3 bases at J, with 11 bases in the middle. From germline, CDR1 is ENHRY and CDR2 SYGVKD. This CDR3 region has 13 residues. The CDR3 DNA is TGTGCCATCGGGGAGATGGGCTACAATGAGCAGTTCTTC. Translated: CAIGEMGYNEQFF.

The V gene is TRBV24-1, the J gene TRBJ2-7; 8 bases line up with TRBD1. J was trimmed by 5 bases and V by 7 bases; bases with no gene match: 6. This CDR3 comprises 13 residues. Germline CDR1 KGHDR, CDR2 SFDVKD. The CDR3 spells CATRSDRDHEQYF. Written as DNA, the CDR3 is TGTGCCACCAGGTCGGACAGGGACCACGAGCAGTACTTC.

The rearrangement joins TRBV9 to TRBJ2-1; tentative D call: TRBD2 (5 bases). This CDR3 contains 15 residues. V lost 0 bases, J lost 7 bases, and 14 bases lay in between. CDR1 and CDR2 (germline): SGDLS, YYNGEE. Here the CDR3 reads CASSVGWERRNEQFF. DNA of the CDR3: TGTGCCAGCAGCGTAGGGTGGGAGAGGAGGAATGAGCAGTTCTTC.

In nucleotides, the CDR3 is TGCGCCAGCAGGGGGGGACAGGGGGCCGTCTATGGCTACACCTTC. Residues: CASRGGQGAVYGYTF. This chain joins TRBV10-2 and TRBJ1-2; 12 nucleotides match TRBD1. The V gene end was trimmed by 6 bases and the J gene end by 4 bases; junction bases not matched to a gene: 6. Looked up from germline, CDR1 is WSHSY and CDR2 is SAAADI. This CDR3 contains 15 residues.

The gene calls are TRBV5-1 and TRBJ2-1, with TRBD2 matching over 8 bases. J lost 8 bases, V lost 4 bases, and 17 bases had no gene match. Germline V lookup: CDR1 SGHRS, CDR2 YFSETQ. The CDR3 consists of 17 residues. CDR3 sequence: CASSPYSGTRAFDEQFF. The CDR3 DNA follows: TGCGCCAGCAGCCCCTACTCCGGGACTAGGGCGTTCGATGAGCAGTTCTTC.

V is TRBV5-1 and J is TRBJ2-7; the D is unclear. Per germline, CDR1 SGHRS and CDR2 YFSETQ. There are 12 residues in the CDR3. The V gene lost 4 bases and the J gene lost 0 bases, with 5 bases spanning the gap. In DNA, the CDR3 is TGCGCCAGCAGCCCCCGCTCCTACGAGCAGTACTTC. Protein product: CASSPRSYEQYF. The variable domain in full, with the rest retrieved from reference TRBV5-1 and TRBJ2-7, is KAGVTQTPRYLIKTRGQQVTLSCSPISGHRSVSWYQQTPGQGLQFLFEYFSETQRNKGNFPGRFSGRQFSNSRSEMNVSTLELGDSALYLCASSPRSYEQYFGPGTRLTVT.

CDR3 sequence reads: CASSLRPEGATGELFF. CDR3 coding DNA: TGTGCCAGCTCACTTCGGCCGGAGGGCGCCACCGGGGAGCTGTTTTTT. V and J are TRBV18 and TRBJ2-2; perhaps TRBD2 as D (6 bases). CDR1 is KGHSH and CDR2 is LQKENI in the germline V gene. Trimming removed 4 bases at V and 4 bases at J, with 16 bases between. The CDR3 is 16 residues long.

The chain recombines TRBV7-2 with TRBJ2-5; 14 bases match TRBD2. The CDR3 extends over 17 amino acids. The germline V gene has CDR1 SGHTA and CDR2 FQGNSA. The trim removed 5 bases at V and 4 bases at J, leaving 9 bases unmatched. CDR3 in DNA: TGTGCCAGCAGCCCCCGACTAGCGGGAGGGCCCCCAGAGACCCAGTACTTC. It specifies CASSPRLAGGPPETQYF.